This entry lists 14 T cell receptor beta chains sequenced from one sample in a study of T cell responses to AZD1222 COVID-19 vaccine (dated by TCRdb to about 2021). Library prep was done by the immunoSEQ multiplex PCR assay. TCRdb took this table from immuneACCESS and kept in-frame rearrangements with V and J called. Such tables lack part of the clones; where checked against another copy, unresolved V genes explain under half of the gap, and the rest is unexplained. The sample contains approximately 100,000 clones, 91% of them found a single time. The ten largest clones add up to 45% of the sample. What this sample's time point label stands for: baseline before first vaccination. Sequenced material: peripheral blood, taken on day 0 of AZD1222 vaccination. The source of these receptors is an adult in good health.

The chain employs TRBV7-9 and TRBJ2-3, with unresolved D. V lost 6 bases, J lost 4 bases, and 5 bases lay in between. Germline V CDR1 and CDR2: SEHNR, FQNEAQ (reference sequence). There are 11 residues in the CDR3. The CDR3 DNA reads as TGTGCCAGCAGTGAAGCAGATACGCAGTATTTT. It yields the protein CASSEADTQYF.

The chain couples TRBV5-4 to TRBJ2-2; D is unclear. The CDR3 totals 15 residues. Germline V gene data show CDR1 as SGHNT and CDR2 as YYREEE (reference sequence). The V end lost 0 bases, the J end lost 6 bases, and 12 bases lay between the germline ends. The CDR3: CASSLESNLAGELFF. The CDR3 nucleotides read TGTGCCAGCAGCTTGGAGTCCAACCTTGCCGGGGAGCTGTTTTTT.

The rearrangement joins TRBV6-6 to TRBJ1-1; D is ambiguous. V was cut by 5 bases and J by 2 bases, with 3 bases left in between. The CDR3 runs 11 residues. The V gene's germline CDR1 is MNHNY and CDR2 SVGAGI (reference sequence). The CDR3 nucleotides read TGTGCCAGCAGTCACAACACTGAAGCTTTCTTT. It is translated as CASSHNTEAFF.

This clone was seen only once. This CDR3 is also generated by other DNA sequences in the sample. The chain uses TRBV18 and TRBJ1-1; the D gene is possibly TRBD1 (5 bases). The length of the CDR3 is 13 residues. The V gene lost 3 bases and the J gene lost 1 base, with 6 bases spanning the gap. Germline CDR1 is KGHSH and CDR2 is LQKENI. DNA for the CDR3: TGTGCCAGCTCACCCCAGGGGAACACTGAAGCTTTCTTT. Translation: CASSPQGNTEAFF.

This clone appeared a single time. V and J are TRBV19 and TRBJ1-1; D remains unclear. The CDR3 consists of 11 residues. Trimming left V 2 bases short and J 2 bases short, with 0 bases between. CDR1 and CDR2 from the germline V gene are LNHDA and SQIVND (reference sequence). For the CDR3, the DNA is TGTGCCAGTAGTATAAACACTGAAGCTTTCTTT. This translates into CASSINTEAFF. The full variable domain, completed using reference TRBV19 and TRBJ1-1, is DGGITQSPKYLFRKEGQNVTLSCEQNLNHDAMYWYRQDPGQGLRLIYYSQIVNDFQKGDIAEGYSVSREKKESFPLTVTSAQKNPTAFYLCASSINTEAFFGQGTRLTVV.

The chain joins TRBV30 to TRBJ1-5, with TRBD1 as a possible D gene (5 bases). This CDR3 region has 12 residues. The germline V gene has CDR1 GTSNPN and CDR2 SVGIG (reference sequence). CDR3 residues: CAWDRAGQPQHF. As DNA, the CDR3 is TGTGCGTGGGACCGCGCAGGCCAGCCCCAGCATTTT. The complete variable domain, with remaining parts taken from reference TRBV30 and TRBJ1-5, reads SQTIHQWPATLVQPVGSPLSLECTVEGTSNPNLYWYRQAAGRGLQLLFYSVGIGQISSEVPQNLSASRPQDRQFILSSKKLLLSDSGFYLCAWDRAGQPQHFGDGTRLSIL.

The chain combines TRBV4-1 with TRBJ2-7, with TRBD2 matching over 8 bases. The CDR3 is 16 residues long. J lost 4 bases, V lost 3 bases, and 11 bases had no gene match. Germline values: CDR1 MGHRA, CDR2 YSYEKL. The CDR3 DNA reads TGCGCCAGCAGCCAGTCAGAGCGGGAGATGGAATACGAGCAGTACTTC. This encodes CASSQSEREMEYEQYF.

The J gene is TRBJ2-1, the V gene TRBV4-2; possible D gene TRBD2, 6 bases. Germline V gene data show CDR1 as LGHNA and CDR2 as YNFKEQ. This CDR3 has 17 amino acids. Trimming pared 2 bases from V and 0 bases from J, leaving 14 bases between. The CDR3 DNA reads TGTGCCAGCAGCCAAATGGACTACCTGAGCTCCTACAATGAGCAGTTCTTC. It specifies CASSQMDYLSSYNEQFF.

V usage is TRBV7-2 and J usage is TRBJ1-1; D is ambiguous. Germline-derived CDR1 and CDR2 are SGHTA and FQGNSA. V lost 1 base and J lost 3, with 6 bases in between. This CDR3 is built from 13 residues. Here the CDR3 DNA reads TGTGCCAGCAGCTTAGGGAGATACACTGAAGCTTTCTTT. Its protein is CASSLGRYTEAFF.

This clone was seen only a few times. The genes are TRBV9 and TRBJ2-6, with D perhaps matching TRBD1 (6 bases). Trimming took 3 bases from V and 1 from J, leaving 20 bases between them. Germline CDR1 reads SGDLS; CDR2 reads YYNGEE. This CDR3 contains 19 residues. DNA of the CDR3: TGTGCCAGCAGCGCCTCAACAGGGAACTCCCGTTCTGGGGCCAACGTCCTGACTTTC. This codes for CASSASTGNSRSGANVLTF.

This chain connects TRBV18 to TRBJ2-7; D might be TRBD2 (6 bases). This CDR3 is 14 amino acids long. Germline CDR1 and CDR2: KGHSH and LQKENI. The V and J ends lost 1 base and 4 bases respectively, with 11 bases between them. The CDR3 spells CASSPQRASYEQYF. Here the CDR3 DNA reads TGTGCCAGCTCACCACAGCGGGCTTCTTACGAGCAGTACTTC. Full variable domain (remainder filled in from reference TRBV18 and TRBJ2-7): NAGVMQNPRHLVRRRGQEARLRCSPMKGHSHVYWYRQLPEEGLKFMVYLQKENIIDESGMPKERFSAEFPKEGPSILRIQQVVRGDSAAYFCASSPQRASYEQYFGPGTRLTVT.

This rearrangement joins TRBV7-7 to TRBJ2-2, with TRBD1 matching over 8 bases. This CDR3 has 17 residues. Trimming cost V 0 bases and J 1 base; bases outside gene matches: 4. CDR1 and CDR2 (germline): SSHAT, FNYEAQ (reference sequence). CDR3 coding DNA: TGTGCCAGCAGCTTAGCTCTAGGGACAGGGAACACCGGGGAGCTGTTTTTT. It codes for CASSLALGTGNTGELFF.

The genes are TRBV28 and TRBJ1-2; D possibly corresponds to TRBD1 (5 bases). The V end lost 4 bases, the J end lost 7 bases, and 10 bases lay between the germline ends. Germline V lookup: CDR1 MDHEN, CDR2 SYDVKM. The CDR3 runs to 12 residues. Here the CDR3 reads CASSSDGGGYTF. The CDR3 nucleotides read TGTGCCAGCAGTTCGGACGGGGGTGGCTACACCTTC.

The V call is TRBV10-3, the J call TRBJ2-7; TRBD1 aligns across 7 bases. CDR1 and CDR2 (germline): ENHRY, SYGVKD. Trimming removed 11 bases from V and 4 bases from J; junction bases left unmatched: 5. This CDR3 is built from 11 residues. This CDR3 is CAAGGGYEQYF. CDR3 sequence (DNA): TGTGCCGCAGGGGGTGGGTACGAGCAGTACTTC.